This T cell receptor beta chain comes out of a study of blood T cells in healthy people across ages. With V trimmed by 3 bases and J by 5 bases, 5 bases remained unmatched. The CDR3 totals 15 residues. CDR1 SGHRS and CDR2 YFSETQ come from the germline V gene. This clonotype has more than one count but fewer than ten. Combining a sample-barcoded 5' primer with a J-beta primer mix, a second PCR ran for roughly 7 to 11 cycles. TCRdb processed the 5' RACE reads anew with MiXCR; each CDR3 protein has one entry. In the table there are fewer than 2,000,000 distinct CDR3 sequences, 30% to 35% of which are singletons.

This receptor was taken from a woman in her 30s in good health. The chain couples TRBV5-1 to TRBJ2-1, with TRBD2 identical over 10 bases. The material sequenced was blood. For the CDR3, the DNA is TGCGCCAGCAGCTGGAGCGGGGGGGCTAACAATGAGCAGTTCTTC. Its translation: CASSWSGGANNEQFF.